This TCR beta chain was sequenced for a study of blood T cell repertoires in COVID-19. Study-wide background: T cells, B-cell-depleted T cells, or PBMCs supplied cDNA or gDNA.

In the original processing: Reference gene primer amplification gave nucleated cell count estimates. Sequencing was performed with immunoSEQ multiplex PCR; in TCRdb, only in-frame clones are kept and a portion is missing. For V, J and clone size, that table is used; D and trimming come from the DNA. Of about 80,000 clones detected, over 75% appear once; the ten largest clones hold approximately 12%. Germline V CDR1 and CDR2: SGHAT, FQDESV (reference sequence). Trimming removed 3 bases from V and 1 base from J, with 9 bases in between. The CDR3 loop spans 14 amino acids. This sequence was found in an elderly man with acute or convalescent COVID-19. This chain links TRBV11-1 with TRBJ1-1; the D is unclear. The sequencing input was peripheral blood. CDR3 sequence (DNA): TGTGCCAGCAGCTTGGGGAGATCGAACACTGAAGCTTTCTTT. Its translation is CASSLGRSNTEAFF.